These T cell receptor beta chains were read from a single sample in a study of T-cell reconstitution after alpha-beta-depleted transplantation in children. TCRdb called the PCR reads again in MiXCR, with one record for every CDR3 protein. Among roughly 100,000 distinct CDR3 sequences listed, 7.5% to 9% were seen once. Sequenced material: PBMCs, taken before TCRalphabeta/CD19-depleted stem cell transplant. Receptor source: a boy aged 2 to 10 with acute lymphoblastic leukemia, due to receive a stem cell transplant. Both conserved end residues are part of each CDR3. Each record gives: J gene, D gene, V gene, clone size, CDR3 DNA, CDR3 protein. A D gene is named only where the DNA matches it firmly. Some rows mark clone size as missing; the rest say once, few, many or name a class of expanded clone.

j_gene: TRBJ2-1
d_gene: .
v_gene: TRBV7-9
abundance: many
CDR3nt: TGTGCCAGCAGCCCACCCGTTCCAGGGGCCCTGGGCAATGAGCAGTTCTTC
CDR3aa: CASSPPVPGALGNEQFF

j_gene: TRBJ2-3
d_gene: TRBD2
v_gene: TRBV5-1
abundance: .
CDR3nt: TGCGCCAGCAGCTTGGTGGCTAGCGGGGCGGATACGCAGTATTTT
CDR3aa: CASSLVASGADTQYF

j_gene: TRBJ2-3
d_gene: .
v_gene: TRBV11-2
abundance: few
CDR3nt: TGTGCCAGCAGCTTAGTTCCAGACACAGATACGCAGTATTTT
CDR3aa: CASSLVPDTDTQYF

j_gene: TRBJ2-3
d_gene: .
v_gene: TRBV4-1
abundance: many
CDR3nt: TGCGCCAGCAGCCAAGACCGGACAGCAGATACGCAGTATTTT
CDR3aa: CASSQDRTADTQYF

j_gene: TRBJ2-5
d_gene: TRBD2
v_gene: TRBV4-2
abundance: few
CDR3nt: TGTGCCAGCAGCCAGACACAGCGGGGGGGGGCGGAGACCCAGTACTTC
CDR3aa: CASSQTQRGGAETQYF

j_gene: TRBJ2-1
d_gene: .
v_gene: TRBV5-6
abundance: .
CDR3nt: TGTGCCAGCAGCTTGCCGGAGGTCAGCTCCTACAATGAGCAGTTCTTC
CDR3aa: CASSLPEVSSYNEQFF

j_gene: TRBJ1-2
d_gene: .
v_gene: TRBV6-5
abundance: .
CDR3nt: TGTGCCAGCAGTTACTCGGGGGATTTCTATGGCTACACCTTC
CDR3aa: CASSYSGDFYGYTF

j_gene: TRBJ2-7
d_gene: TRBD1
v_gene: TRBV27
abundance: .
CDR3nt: TGTGCCAGCAGTTTCTGGGGACAGAGCTCCTACGAGCAGTACTTC
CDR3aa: CASSFWGQSSYEQYF

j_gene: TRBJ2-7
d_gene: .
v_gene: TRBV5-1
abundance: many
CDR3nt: TGCGCCAGCAGCTTGGAATCCGGTCAGCCCATGGGTGGGGAGCAGTACTTC
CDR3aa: CASSLESGQPMGGEQYF

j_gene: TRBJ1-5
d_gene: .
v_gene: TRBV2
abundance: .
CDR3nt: TGTGCCAGCAGTACCGACAGAAATCAGCCCCAGCATTTT
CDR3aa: CASSTDRNQPQHF

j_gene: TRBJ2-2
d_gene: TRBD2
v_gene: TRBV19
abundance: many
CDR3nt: TGTGCCAGCAGAACGAGCGGGGGGGCGACCGGGGAGCTGTTTTTT
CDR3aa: CASRTSGGATGELFF

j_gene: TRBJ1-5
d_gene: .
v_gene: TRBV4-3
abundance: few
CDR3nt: TGCGCCAGCAGCCAGAGGGTCGGGATTAATAGCAATCAGCCCCAGCATTTT
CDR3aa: CASSQRVGINSNQPQHF

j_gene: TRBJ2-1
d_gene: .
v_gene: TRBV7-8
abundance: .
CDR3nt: TGTGCCAGCAGCTTAGGTTATATACAGGAAAATTTCGGCAATGAGCAGTTCTTC
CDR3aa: CASSLGYIQENFGNEQFF

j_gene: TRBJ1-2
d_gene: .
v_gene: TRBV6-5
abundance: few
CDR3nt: TGTGCCAGCAGAGGACTGGGGCACGGCTACACCTTC
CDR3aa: CASRGLGHGYTF

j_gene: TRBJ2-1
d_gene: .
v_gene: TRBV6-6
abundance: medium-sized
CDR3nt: TGTGCCAGCAGACGACCTACTGTTGATGAGCAGTTCTTC
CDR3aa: CASRRPTVDEQFF

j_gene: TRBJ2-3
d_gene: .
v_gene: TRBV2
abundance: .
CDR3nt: TGTGCCAGCACCCTACCCGGTAGCGTCAAGCAGTATTTT
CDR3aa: CASTLPGSVKQYF

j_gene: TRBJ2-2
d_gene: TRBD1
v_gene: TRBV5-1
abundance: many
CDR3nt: TGCGCCAGCAGCCCGGGACAGGGTCAGAACACCGGGGAGCTGTTTTTT
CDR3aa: CASSPGQGQNTGELFF

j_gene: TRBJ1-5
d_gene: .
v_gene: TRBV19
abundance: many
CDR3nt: TGTGCCAGTAACTGGGATAGCAATCAGCCCCAGCATTTT
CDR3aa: CASNWDSNQPQHF

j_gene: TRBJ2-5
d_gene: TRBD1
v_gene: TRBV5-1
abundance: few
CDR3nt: TGCGCCAGCAGCCTCGGGACAGGGGGAGAGACCCAGTACTTC
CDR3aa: CASSLGTGGETQYF

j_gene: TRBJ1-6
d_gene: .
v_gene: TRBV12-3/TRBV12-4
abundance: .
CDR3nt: TGTGCCAGCAGTTTGTACCTCTTTGATTCACCCCTCCACTTT
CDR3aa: CASSLYLFDSPLHF

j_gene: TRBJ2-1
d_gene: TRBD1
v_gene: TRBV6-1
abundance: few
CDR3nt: TGTGCCAGCAGTGCGGGACAGGGTTCGGGAGGCTCCTACAATGAGCAGTTCTTC
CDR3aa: CASSAGQGSGGSYNEQFF

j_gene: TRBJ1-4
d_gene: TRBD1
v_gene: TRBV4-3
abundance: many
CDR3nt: TGCGCCAGCAGCCAAGGGCGACAGGGTCATGAAAAACTGTTTTTT
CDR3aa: CASSQGRQGHEKLFF

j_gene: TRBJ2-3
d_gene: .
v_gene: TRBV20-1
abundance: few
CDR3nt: TGCAGTGCTAGACCGAACAGGGCTCTCCTCACAGATACGCAGTATTTT
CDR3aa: CSARPNRALLTDTQYF